Each of the 13 T cell receptor beta chains below was sequenced from the same sample in a study of T-cell memory formation after mild COVID-19. TCRdb fed the 5' RACE reads into MiXCR, producing one record per CDR3 protein. The repertoire holds about 280,000 distinct CDR3 sequences, with approximately 7.6% as singletons. The sample taken for sequencing was PBMCs or a T cell subset sorted from them (not recorded which). The source of these receptors is a young man who had mild COVID-19 (a few samples of this study predate the infection). Cell type and time point are not known.

V and J are TRBV6-6 and TRBJ2-2, with D unclear. The germline V gene encodes CDR1 MNHNY and CDR2 SVGAGI (reference sequence). Trimming stripped 5 bases from V and 1 base from J, with 11 bases between. The CDR3 is 15 residues long. The CDR3 reads CASSLGPENTGELFF. The CDR3 bases are TGTGCCAGCAGTCTGGGTCCAGAGAACACCGGGGAGCTGTTTTTT.

The rearrangement links TRBV28 to TRBJ1-1; D might be TRBD1 (5 bases). CDR1 MDHEN and CDR2 SYDVKM come from the germline V gene. CDR3 length equals 13 residues. The germline V and J ends were trimmed by 8 bases and 5 bases, with 15 bases remaining between them. The CDR3 region is CASRAGRGTEAFF. The DNA of the CDR3 is TGTGCCAGCCGCGCGGGGAGGGGAACTGAAGCTTTCTTT.

This clonotype was counted many times. The chain joins TRBV6-5 to TRBJ1-2; D is undetermined. Germline V gives CDR1 MNHEY, CDR2 SVGAGI. The V end lost 2 bases, the J end lost 5 bases, and 9 bases lay between the germline ends. There are 13 residues in the CDR3. The CDR3 protein is CASSYEGRYGYTF. For the CDR3, the DNA is TGTGCCAGCAGTTACGAGGGCCGGTATGGCTACACCTTC.

Only a few counts were recorded for this clonotype. The rearrangement links TRBV18 to TRBJ2-5; maybe TRBD1 (6 bases). CDR1 is KGHSH, CDR2 LQKENI, per germline. V lost 4 bases and J lost 5, with 17 bases in between. This CDR3 spans 15 amino acids. The CDR3 nucleotides are TGTGCCAGCTCACTGACAGGTCGGGCCCCCGAGACCCAGTACTTC. It specifies CASSLTGRAPETQYF.

This clonotype was found many times. The J gene is TRBJ2-7, the V gene TRBV5-1; D could derive from TRBD1 or TRBD2 (5 bases each). CDR3 length equals 14 residues. In germline, CDR1 is SGHRS, CDR2 YFSETQ. The ends were cut back, 5 bases at V and 0 bases at J, with 12 bases in the middle. The CDR3 here is CASRGQGVSYEQYF. DNA for the CDR3: TGCGCCAGCAGGGGGCAGGGAGTCTCCTACGAGCAGTACTTC.

The gene calls are TRBV20-1 and TRBJ2-7; either TRBD1 or TRBD2 may supply D (6 bases each). This CDR3 is 16 amino acids long. Germline CDR1 reads DFQATT; CDR2 reads SNEGSKA (reference sequence). V shed 5 bases and J shed 1 base, with 21 bases lying between them. The CDR3 DNA sequence: TGCAGTGCTCGTCTTAATGCGGGACAAACATCCTACGAGCAGTACTTC. Residues: CSARLNAGQTSYEQYF.

J is TRBJ2-7 and V is TRBV7-9, with D possibly being TRBD2 (5 bases). Germline CDR1 and CDR2: SEHNR and FQNEAQ (reference sequence). CDR3 length: 11 amino acids. V was pared by 8 bases and J by 6 bases, with 11 bases between. The CDR3 is CASGRGSEQYF. Written as DNA, the CDR3 is TGTGCCAGCGGCCGGGGTTCCGAGCAGTACTTC.

The rearrangement joins TRBV7-9 to TRBJ1-2; TRBD1 is a possible D gene (6 bases). V dropped 2 bases and J dropped 6 bases, with 19 bases sitting between them. The germline gives CDR1 SEHNR, CDR2 FQNEAQ (reference sequence). This CDR3 has 16 amino acids. The CDR3: CASSLTGTPPWHGYTF. The CDR3 region has the DNA TGTGCCAGCAGCTTAACGGGGACACCACCCTGGCATGGCTACACCTTC.

In its sample, this clonotype was seen a few times. The chain has TRBV6-2 or TRBV6-3 and TRBJ2-7, with TRBD2 matching 7 bases. Germline V gene lookup returns CDR1 MNHEY and CDR2 SVGEGT. CDR3 length equals 16 residues. The V segment lost 0 bases and the J segment 4 bases; nucleotides outside the gene matches: 9. CDR3 region: CASSYSRSSGAYEQYF. The CDR3 bases are TGTGCCAGCAGTTACTCGAGGTCTAGCGGAGCATACGAGCAGTACTTC.

V gene TRBV24-1 combines with J gene TRBJ1-1, with TRBD1 as a possible D gene (5 bases). Germline V CDR1 and CDR2: KGHDR, SFDVKD. The CDR3 is 13 amino acids. The germline V and J ends were trimmed by 8 bases and 3 bases, with 12 bases remaining between them. CDR3 sequence reads: CATTGRGDTEAFF. The CDR3 DNA reads as TGTGCCACCACCGGGAGGGGTGACACTGAAGCTTTCTTT.

This clonotype was detected a few times. This sequence joins TRBV5-1 and TRBJ2-7; 8 nucleotides line up with TRBD1. Losses at the gene ends were 0 bases for V and 11 bases for J; bases not matched to a gene: 10. The CDR3 is made up of 14 amino acids. CDR1 and CDR2 (germline): SGHRS, YFSETQ. The CDR3 DNA is TGCGCCAGCAGCTTGGCTGTAGCAGGGGGCGTGGAGTACGTC. Translated, it gives CASSLAVAGGVEYV.

This clonotype was counted at least ten times. This sequence joins TRBV6-5 and TRBJ2-3; D is undetermined. V lost 1 base to trimming and J lost 0 bases, with 14 bases between them. Germline V gene sequence: CDR1 MNHEY, CDR2 SVGAGI. The CDR3 consists of 17 residues. The CDR3 spells CASSYLPQATSTDTQYF. For the CDR3, the DNA is TGTGCCAGCAGTTACTTGCCCCAGGCCACTAGCACAGATACGCAGTATTTT.

V usage is TRBV2 and J usage is TRBJ1-6; D ambiguous. The CDR3 has 16 residues. The V end was cut by 3 bases, the J end by 0 bases, with 9 bases between. Germline CDR1 and CDR2: SNHLY and FYNNEI. CDR3 coding DNA: TGTGCCAGCAGTGATGGTGGCGCCTCCTATAATTCACCCCTCCACTTT. It is translated as CASSDGGASYNSPLHF.